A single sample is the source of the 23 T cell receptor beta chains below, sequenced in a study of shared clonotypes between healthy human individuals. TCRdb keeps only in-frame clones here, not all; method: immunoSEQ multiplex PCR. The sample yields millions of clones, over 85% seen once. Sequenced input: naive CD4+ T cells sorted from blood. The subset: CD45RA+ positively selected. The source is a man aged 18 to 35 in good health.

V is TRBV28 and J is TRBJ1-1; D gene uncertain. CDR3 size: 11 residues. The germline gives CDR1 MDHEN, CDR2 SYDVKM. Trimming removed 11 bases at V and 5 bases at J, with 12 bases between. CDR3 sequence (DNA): TGTGCCGCGGCCAGCGAGACTGAAGCTTTCTTT. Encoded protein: CAAASETEAFF.

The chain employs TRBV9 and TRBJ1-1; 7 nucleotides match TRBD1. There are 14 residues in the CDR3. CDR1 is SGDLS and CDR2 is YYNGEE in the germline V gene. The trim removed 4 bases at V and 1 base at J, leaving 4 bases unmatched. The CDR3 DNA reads TGTGCCAGCAGCCCGGGACAGTCGAACACTGAAGCTTTCTTT. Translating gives CASSPGQSNTEAFF.

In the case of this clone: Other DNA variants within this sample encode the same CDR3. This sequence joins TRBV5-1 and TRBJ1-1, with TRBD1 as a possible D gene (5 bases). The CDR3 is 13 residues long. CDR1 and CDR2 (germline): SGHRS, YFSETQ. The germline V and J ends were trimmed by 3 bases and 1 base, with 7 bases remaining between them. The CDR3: CASSSRENTEAFF. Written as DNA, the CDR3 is TGCGCCAGCAGCTCCAGGGAGAACACTGAAGCTTTCTTT.

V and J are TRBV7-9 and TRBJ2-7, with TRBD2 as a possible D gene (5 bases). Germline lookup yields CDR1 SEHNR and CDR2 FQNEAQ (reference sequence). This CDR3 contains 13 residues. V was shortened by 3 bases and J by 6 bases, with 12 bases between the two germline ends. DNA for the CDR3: TGTGCCAGCAGCTTGGCCGGGGTAATCGAGCAGTACTTC. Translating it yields CASSLAGVIEQYF.

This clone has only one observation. The CDR3 reads CASSPIGGLDTEAFF. In DNA form, the CDR3 reads TGTGCCAGCTCACCAATAGGGGGCTTGGACACTGAAGCTTTCTTT. This rearrangement joins TRBV18 to TRBJ1-1; TRBD1 agrees at 7 bases. There are 15 residues in the CDR3. CDR1 is KGHSH and CDR2 is LQKENI in the germline V gene. J was trimmed by 3 bases and V by 2 bases; bases with no gene match: 6.

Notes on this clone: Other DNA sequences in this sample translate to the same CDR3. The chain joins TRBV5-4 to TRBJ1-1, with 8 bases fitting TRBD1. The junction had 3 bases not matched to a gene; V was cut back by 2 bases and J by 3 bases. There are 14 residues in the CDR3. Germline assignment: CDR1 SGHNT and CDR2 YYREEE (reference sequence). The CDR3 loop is CASSFPDRDTEAFF. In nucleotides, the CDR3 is TGTGCCAGCAGCTTTCCGGACAGGGACACTGAAGCTTTCTTT.

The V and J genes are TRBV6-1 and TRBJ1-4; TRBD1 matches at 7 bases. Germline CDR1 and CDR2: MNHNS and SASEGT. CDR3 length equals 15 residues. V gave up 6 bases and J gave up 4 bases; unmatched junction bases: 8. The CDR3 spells CASRRVRDSNEKLFF. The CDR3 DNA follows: TGTGCCAGCAGGCGAGTCCGGGACAGTAATGAAAAACTGTTTTTT.

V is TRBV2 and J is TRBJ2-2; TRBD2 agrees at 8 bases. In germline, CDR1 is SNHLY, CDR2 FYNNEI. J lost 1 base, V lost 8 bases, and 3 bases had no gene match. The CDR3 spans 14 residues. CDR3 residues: CASLLAENTGELFF. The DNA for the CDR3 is TGTGCCAGCCTACTAGCGGAGAACACCGGGGAGCTGTTTTTT. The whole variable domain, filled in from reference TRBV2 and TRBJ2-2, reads EPEVTQTPSHQVTQMGQEVILRCVPISNHLYFYWYRQILGQKVEFLVSFYNNEISEKSEIFDDQFSVERPDGSNFTLKIRSTKLEDSAMYFCASLLAENTGELFFGEGSRLTVL.

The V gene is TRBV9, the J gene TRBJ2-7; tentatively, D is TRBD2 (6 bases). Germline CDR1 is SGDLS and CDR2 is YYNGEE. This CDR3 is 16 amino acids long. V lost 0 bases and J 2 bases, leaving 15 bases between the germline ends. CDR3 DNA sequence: TGTGCCAGCAGCGTAGGAGGACCCGGGGGAACCTACGAGCAGTACTTC. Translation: CASSVGGPGGTYEQYF. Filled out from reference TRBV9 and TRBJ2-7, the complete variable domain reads DSGVTQTPKHLITATGQRVTLRCSPRSGDLSVYWYQQSLDQGLQFLIQYYNGEERAKGNILERFSAQQFPDLHSELNLSSLELGDSALYFCASSVGGPGGTYEQYFGPGTRLTVT.

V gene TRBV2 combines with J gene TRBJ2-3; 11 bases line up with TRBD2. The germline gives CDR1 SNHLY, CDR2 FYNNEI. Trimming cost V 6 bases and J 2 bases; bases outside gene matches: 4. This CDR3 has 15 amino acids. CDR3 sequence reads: CASRMGLADTDTQYF. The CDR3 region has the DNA TGTGCCAGCAGGATGGGACTAGCGGACACAGATACGCAGTATTTT.

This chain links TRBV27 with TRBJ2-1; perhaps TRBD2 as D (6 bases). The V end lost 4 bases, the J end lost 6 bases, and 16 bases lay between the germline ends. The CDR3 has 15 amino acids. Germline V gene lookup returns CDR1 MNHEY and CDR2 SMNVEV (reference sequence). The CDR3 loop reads CASSSIAEPLNEQFF. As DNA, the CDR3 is TGTGCCAGCAGTTCCATAGCGGAGCCTCTCAATGAGCAGTTCTTC.

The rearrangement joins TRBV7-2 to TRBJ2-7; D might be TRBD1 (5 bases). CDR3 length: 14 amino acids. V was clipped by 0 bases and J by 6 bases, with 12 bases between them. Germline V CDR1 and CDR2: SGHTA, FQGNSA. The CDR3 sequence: CASSLAVRVGEQYF. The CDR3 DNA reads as TGTGCCAGCAGCTTAGCAGTCAGGGTAGGCGAGCAGTACTTC.

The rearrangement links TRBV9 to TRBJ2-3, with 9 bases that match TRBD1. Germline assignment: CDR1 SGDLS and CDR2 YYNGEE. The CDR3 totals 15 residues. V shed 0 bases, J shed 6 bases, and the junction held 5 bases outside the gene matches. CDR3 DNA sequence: TGTGCCAGCAGCGTAGTCGACAGGGGGAGGGATACGCAGTATTTT. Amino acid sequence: CASSVVDRGRDTQYF.

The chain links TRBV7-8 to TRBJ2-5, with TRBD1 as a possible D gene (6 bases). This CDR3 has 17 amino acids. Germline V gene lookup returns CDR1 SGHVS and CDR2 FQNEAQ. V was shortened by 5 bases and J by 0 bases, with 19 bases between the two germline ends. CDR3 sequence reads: CASSRPKGHPYQETQYF. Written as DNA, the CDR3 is TGTGCCAGCAGCCGACCTAAGGGACACCCGTACCAAGAGACCCAGTACTTC. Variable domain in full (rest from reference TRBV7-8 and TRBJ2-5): GAGVSQSPRYKVAKRGQDVALRCDPISGHVSLFWYQQALGQGPEFLTYFQNEAQLDKSGLPSDRFFAERPEGSVSTLKIQRTQQEDSAVYLCASSRPKGHPYQETQYFGPGTRLLVL.

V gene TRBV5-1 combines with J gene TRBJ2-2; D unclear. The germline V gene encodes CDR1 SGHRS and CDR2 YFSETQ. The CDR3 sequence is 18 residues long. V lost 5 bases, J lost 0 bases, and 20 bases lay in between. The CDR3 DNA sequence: TGCGCCAGCAGTTCTATAGGACGGTCGTACTCGAACACCGGGGAGCTGTTTTTT. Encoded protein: CASSSIGRSYSNTGELFF. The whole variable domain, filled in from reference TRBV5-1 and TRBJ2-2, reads KAGVTQTPRYLIKTRGQQVTLSCSPISGHRSVSWYQQTPGQGLQFLFEYFSETQRNKGNFPGRFSGRQFSNSRSEMNVSTLELGDSALYLCASSSIGRSYSNTGELFFGEGSRLTVL.

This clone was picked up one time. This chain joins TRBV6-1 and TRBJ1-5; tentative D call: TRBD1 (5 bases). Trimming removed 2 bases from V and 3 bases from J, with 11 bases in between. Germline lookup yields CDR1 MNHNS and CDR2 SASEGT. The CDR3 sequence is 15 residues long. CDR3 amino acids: CASSEPRTLNQPQHF. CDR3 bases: TGTGCCAGCAGTGAACCCAGGACACTCAATCAGCCCCAGCATTTT.

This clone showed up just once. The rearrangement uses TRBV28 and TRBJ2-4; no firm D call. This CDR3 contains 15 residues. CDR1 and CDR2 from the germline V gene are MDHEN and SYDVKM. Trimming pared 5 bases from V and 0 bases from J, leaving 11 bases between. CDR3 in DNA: TGTGCCAGCAGTCGACTGACTCTAGCCAAAAACATTCAGTACTTC. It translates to CASSRLTLAKNIQYF.

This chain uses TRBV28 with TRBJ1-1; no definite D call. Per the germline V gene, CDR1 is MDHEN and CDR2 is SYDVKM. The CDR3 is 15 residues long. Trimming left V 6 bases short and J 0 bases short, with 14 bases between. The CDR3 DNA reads TGTGCCAGCAGCCCCGCCCGCGGCTTGAACACTGAAGCTTTCTTT. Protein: CASSPARGLNTEAFF.

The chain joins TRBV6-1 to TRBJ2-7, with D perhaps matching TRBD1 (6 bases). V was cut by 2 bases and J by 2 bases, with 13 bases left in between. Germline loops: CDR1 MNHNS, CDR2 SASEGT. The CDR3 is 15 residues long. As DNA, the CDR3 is TGTGCCAGCAGTGAACCCGGACAGTCCACCTACGAGCAGTACTTC. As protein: CASSEPGQSTYEQYF.

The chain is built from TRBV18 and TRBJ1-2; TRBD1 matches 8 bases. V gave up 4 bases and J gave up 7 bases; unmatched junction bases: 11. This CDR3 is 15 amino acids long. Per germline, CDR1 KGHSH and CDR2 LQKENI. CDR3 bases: TGTGCCAGCTCACGCGGACAGGGTATAACTGGTGGCTACACCTTC. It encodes CASSRGQGITGGYTF.

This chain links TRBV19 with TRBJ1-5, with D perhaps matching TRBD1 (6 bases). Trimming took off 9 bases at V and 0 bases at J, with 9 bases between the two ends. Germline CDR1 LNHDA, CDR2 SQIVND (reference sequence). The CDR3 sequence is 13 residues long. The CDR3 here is CASGTHSNQPQHF. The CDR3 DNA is TGTGCCAGCGGGACACATAGCAATCAGCCCCAGCATTTT. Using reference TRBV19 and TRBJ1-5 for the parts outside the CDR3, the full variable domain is DGGITQSPKYLFRKEGQNVTLSCEQNLNHDAMYWYRQDPGQGLRLIYYSQIVNDFQKGDIAEGYSVSREKKESFPLTVTSAQKNPTAFYLCASGTHSNQPQHFGDGTRLSIL.

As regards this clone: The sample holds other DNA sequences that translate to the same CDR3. CDR3 DNA sequence: TGTGCCTGGAGTGTAGGTGCGGGAGGGTACAATGAGCAGTTCTTC. It translates to CAWSVGAGGYNEQFF. The chain joins TRBV30 to TRBJ2-1; 9 nucleotides match TRBD2. CDR1 is GTSNPN and CDR2 is SVGIG in the germline V gene (reference sequence). V lost 0 bases, J lost 4 bases, and 4 bases stayed unmatched. The CDR3 loop spans 15 amino acids. Based on the CDR3 plus reference TRBV30 and TRBJ2-1, the full variable domain is SQTIHQWPATLVQPVGSPLSLECTVEGTSNPNLYWYRQAAGRGLQLLFYSVGIGQISSEVPQNLSASRPQDRQFILSSKKLLLSDSGFYLCAWSVGAGGYNEQFFGPGTRLTVL.

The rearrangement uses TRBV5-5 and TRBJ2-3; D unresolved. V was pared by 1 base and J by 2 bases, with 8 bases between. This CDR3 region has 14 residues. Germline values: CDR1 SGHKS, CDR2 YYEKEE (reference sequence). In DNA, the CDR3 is TGTGCCAGCAGCTTGTCGGGCAACACAGATACGCAGTATTTT. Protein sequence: CASSLSGNTDTQYF.